This T cell receptor (beta chain) appears in the sequencing data of a study of T-cell reconstitution after alpha-beta-depleted transplantation in children. Unmatched junction bases numbered 8, after V lost 5 bases and J lost 11 bases. This CDR3 region has 12 residues. Looked up from germline, CDR1 is DFQATT and CDR2 is SNEGSKA (reference sequence). Unique molecular identifiers tagged the TCRbeta library. TCRdb ran MiXCR on the PCR reads and lists one entry per CDR3 protein. The table records about 300,000 distinct CDR3 sequences, about 9.4% of them present only once. Sequenced material: PBMCs, taken before TCRalphabeta/CD19-depleted stem cell transplant. This chain connects TRBV20-1 to TRBJ1-1, with TRBD1 matching over 10 bases. The TCR was taken from a boy under three years old with acute myeloid leukemia, due to receive a stem cell transplant. The CDR3 sequence is CSAGTGAADAFF. CDR3 bases: TGCAGTGCTGGGACAGGGGCGGCAGACGCTTTCTTT.